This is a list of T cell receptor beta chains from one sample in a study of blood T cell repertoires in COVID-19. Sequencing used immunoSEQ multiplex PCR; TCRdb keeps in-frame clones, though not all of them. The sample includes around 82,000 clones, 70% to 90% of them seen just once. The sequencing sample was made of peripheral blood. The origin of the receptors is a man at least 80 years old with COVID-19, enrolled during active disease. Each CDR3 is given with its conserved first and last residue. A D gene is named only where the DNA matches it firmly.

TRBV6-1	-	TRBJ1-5	CASSEGRAQHF
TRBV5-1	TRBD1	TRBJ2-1	CASSSWTGENEQFF
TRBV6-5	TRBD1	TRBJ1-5	CASNGQGGNQPQHF
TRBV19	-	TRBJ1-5	CASSIPGNQPQHF
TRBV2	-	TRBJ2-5	CASSPVREETQYF
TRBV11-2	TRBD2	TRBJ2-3	CASSPAGWLAGSHTQYF
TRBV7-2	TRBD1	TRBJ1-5	CASCLYTGGREPQHF
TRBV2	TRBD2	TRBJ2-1	CASSLRTSGRANNEQFF
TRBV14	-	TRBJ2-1	CASSRYGGPTNEQFF
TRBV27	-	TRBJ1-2	CASSFRDYGYTF
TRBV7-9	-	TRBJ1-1	CASSLGWALNTEAFF
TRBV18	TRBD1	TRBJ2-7	CASSPGTGVPEQYF
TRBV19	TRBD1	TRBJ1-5	CASTPPGQVFDQPQHF
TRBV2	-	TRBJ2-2	CASTGTNTGELFF
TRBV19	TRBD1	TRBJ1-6	CATKGGQADNSPLHF
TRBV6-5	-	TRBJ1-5	CASTQSLRDQPQHF
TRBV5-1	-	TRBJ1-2	CASSRITGGRYGYTF
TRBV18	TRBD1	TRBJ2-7	CASSPPDRVYYEQYF
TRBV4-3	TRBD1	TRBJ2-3	CASSPQGQGTDTQYF
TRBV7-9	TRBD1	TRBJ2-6	CASSRDSSSGANVLTF
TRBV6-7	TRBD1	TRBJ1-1	CASSYPFDRGATEAFF
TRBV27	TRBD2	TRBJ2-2	CASSWQRGGVGELFF
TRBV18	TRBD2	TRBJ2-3	CASSPGLAGADTQYF
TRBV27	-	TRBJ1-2	CASSFRGKGYTF
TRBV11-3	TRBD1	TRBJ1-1	CASNGRGRDTEAFF
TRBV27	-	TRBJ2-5	CASSLSSDYYQTQYF
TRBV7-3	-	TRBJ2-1	CASSLRAEQFF
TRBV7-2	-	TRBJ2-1	CASSQGERVTNEQFF
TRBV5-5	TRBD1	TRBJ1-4	CASAARGNEKLFF
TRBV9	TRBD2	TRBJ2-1	CASSVLGTSGNNEQFF
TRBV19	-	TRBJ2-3	CASSSGDTQYF
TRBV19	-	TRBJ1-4	CATGGGTGGRVNEKLFF
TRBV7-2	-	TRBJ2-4	CASSPQGAKNIQYF
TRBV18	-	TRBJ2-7	CASSPGLSSYEQYF
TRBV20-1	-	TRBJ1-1	CSASPGVLAEAFF
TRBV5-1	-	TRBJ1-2	CASSPRGVNYGYTF
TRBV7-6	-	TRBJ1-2	CASSLEQGAGYTF
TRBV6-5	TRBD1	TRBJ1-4	CASSYSEGTGDEKLFF
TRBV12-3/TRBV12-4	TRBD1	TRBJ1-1	CASSTGGLAEAFF
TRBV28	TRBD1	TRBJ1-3	CASSSTGAGNTIYF
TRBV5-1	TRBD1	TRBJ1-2	CASSFQGVDGYTF
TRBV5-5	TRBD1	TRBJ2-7	CASSLQGIYEQYF
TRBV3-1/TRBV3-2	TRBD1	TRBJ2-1	CASSHRRQGANEQFF
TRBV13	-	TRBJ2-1	CASSLLRGPYNEQFF
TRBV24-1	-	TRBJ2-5	CATSVGAQETQYF
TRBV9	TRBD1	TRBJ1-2	CASSVRGGWGGYTF
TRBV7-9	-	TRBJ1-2	CASRATLNYGYTF
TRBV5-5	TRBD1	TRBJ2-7	CASSSGTGEYEQYF
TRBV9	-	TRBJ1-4	CASSAQPNLRTNEKLFF
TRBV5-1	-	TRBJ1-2	CASSPRAGRPLYGYTF
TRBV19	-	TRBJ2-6	CASSFIRGASGANVLTF
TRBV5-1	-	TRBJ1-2	CASSLERRQNYGYTF
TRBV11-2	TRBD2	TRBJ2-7	CASSLDRNVLAGGQYF
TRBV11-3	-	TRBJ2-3	CASSPPSQEGTDTQYF
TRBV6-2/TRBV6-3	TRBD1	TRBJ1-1	CASSWDRNTEAFF
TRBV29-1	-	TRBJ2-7	CSVARSGSYEQYF
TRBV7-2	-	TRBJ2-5	CASSLQGETQYF
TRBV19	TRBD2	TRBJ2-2	CASSSGGVPTGELFF
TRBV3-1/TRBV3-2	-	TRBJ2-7	CASSQQGGGLDEQYF